The rows below give T cell receptor beta chains drawn from one sample of a study of blood T cell repertoires in COVID-19. TCRdb keeps only in-frame clones here, not all; method: immunoSEQ multiplex PCR. The sample lists around 100,000 clones, 80% to 95% occurring once. Sample: peripheral blood. The receptors were sampled from a man aged 18 to 30 with COVID-19, enrolled during active disease. CDR3s include the opening cysteine and the closing phenylalanine or tryptophan. A D gene is named only where the DNA matches it firmly. Clone size is stated in some rows and not others, as once, few, many or a class when expanded.

d_gene,v_gene,abundance,j_gene,CDR3nt,CDR3aa
TRBD1,TRBV7-9,-,TRBJ1-1,TGTGCCAGCAGGGACAGGGGAAATGAAGCTTTCTTT,CASRDRGNEAFF
-,TRBV19,-,TRBJ1-4,TGTGCCAGTAGTACGATCAGGGATAGTAATGAAAAACTGTTTTTT,CASSTIRDSNEKLFF
TRBD1,TRBV25-1,once,TRBJ1-1,TGTGCCAGCAGCCGGGACAGATACACTGAAGCTTTCTTT,CASSRDRYTEAFF
-,TRBV10-2,-,TRBJ1-5,TGCGCCAGCAGTGAGTTAGTAGATCAGCCCCAGCATTTT,CASSELVDQPQHF
TRBD1,TRBV6-2/TRBV6-3,once,TRBJ1-5,TGTGCCAGCAGTTCTCCGGGACAGGGATTATGGGGAGGCAATCAGCCCCAGCATTTT,CASSSPGQGLWGGNQPQHF
-,TRBV28,-,TRBJ2-5,TGTGCCAGCAGCCGCCTAACCCTTCAAGAGACCCAGTACTTC,CASSRLTLQETQYF
-,TRBV6-5,-,TRBJ2-7,TGTGCCAGCACCGGTCTCTCCTACGAGCAGTACTTC,CASTGLSYEQYF
-,TRBV4-1,-,TRBJ2-1,TGCGCCAGCAGCCAAGTCAAGGAGAGCTCCTACAATGAGCAGTTCTTC,CASSQVKESSYNEQFF
-,TRBV9,-,TRBJ2-1,TGTGCCAGCAACGTACAGGGTACCAGCCCCTATGAGCAGTTCTTC,CASNVQGTSPYEQFF
TRBD2,TRBV7-2,-,TRBJ2-1,TGTGCCAGCAGCTTAGTTCCTAGCGGGAGGCCCCGGAATGAGCAGTTCTTC,CASSLVPSGRPRNEQFF
TRBD2,TRBV9,-,TRBJ2-2,TGTGCCAGCAGCGGAGCTAGCGGGAGGGCCGCCGGGGAGCTGTTTTTT,CASSGASGRAAGELFF
-,TRBV7-6,-,TRBJ2-3,TGTGCCAGCAGCCAGGACTTTTCTAGCACAGATACGCAGTATTTT,CASSQDFSSTDTQYF
-,TRBV24-1,-,TRBJ2-3,TGTGCCCCCGGGATTGGGGGGGCATTCACAGATACGCAGTATTTT,CAPGIGGAFTDTQYF
-,TRBV28,-,TRBJ1-6,TGTGCCAGCAGTTCCTTAAACAGGGAAGCCCTCCACTTT,CASSSLNREALHF
-,TRBV2,-,TRBJ2-7,TGTGCCAGCAGTGAAGCGTGGCCCAGCTACGAGCAGTACTTC,CASSEAWPSYEQYF
TRBD1,TRBV27,-,TRBJ1-2,TGTGCCACTCGGGACAGGGCTCACTATGGCTACACCTTC,CATRDRAHYGYTF
TRBD1,TRBV5-4,once,TRBJ1-1,TGTGCCAGCAGCCAGGACAGGGCCGACCGCACTGAAGCTTTCTTT,CASSQDRADRTEAFF
-,TRBV7-2,-,TRBJ2-7,TGTGCCAGCAGCTTACGACTAAGCTCCTACGAGCAGTACTTC,CASSLRLSSYEQYF
-,TRBV19,once,TRBJ1-5,TGTGCCAGTAGTATAGTTCCAGGCTCCAATCAGCCCCAGCATTTT,CASSIVPGSNQPQHF
-,TRBV5-6,-,TRBJ2-2,TGTGCCAGCAGCTTGGTAGCGAGAGGAACCGGGGAGCTGTTTTTT,CASSLVARGTGELFF
-,TRBV30,-,TRBJ2-7,TGTGCCTGGAGTGTGACTGACTTACCGTTGAGGGAGCAGTACTTC,CAWSVTDLPLREQYF
-,TRBV5-1,-,TRBJ2-1,TGCGCCAGCAGCTTGAGGGGGATTAGGGAGCCCACACGGAATGAGCAGTTCTTC,CASSLRGIREPTRNEQFF
-,TRBV30,few,TRBJ2-2,TGTGCCTGGAATGGTGCGAGGAACACCGGGGAGCTGTTTTTT,CAWNGARNTGELFF
-,TRBV14,-,TRBJ2-5,TGTGCCAGCAGCCAAGATAGGACCACGGGGGAGACCCAGTACTTC,CASSQDRTTGETQYF
TRBD1,TRBV6-5,-,TRBJ2-7,TGTGCCAGCAGCCGGGTAGGACAGGGGGCCCACGAGCAGTACTTC,CASSRVGQGAHEQYF
TRBD1,TRBV7-2,-,TRBJ2-7,TGTGCCAGCAGCTTTGGACAGGGGTTCCCCTACGAGCAGTACTTC,CASSFGQGFPYEQYF
-,TRBV5-4,-,TRBJ2-1,TGTGCCAGCAGCCTAAACAATGAGCAGTTCTTC,CASSLNNEQFF
-,TRBV5-6,medium-sized,TRBJ1-6,TGTGCCAGCAGCTTGGCCGGGTATAATTCACCCCTCCACTTT,CASSLAGYNSPLHF
-,TRBV27,-,TRBJ2-2,TGTGCCAGCAGCCGCGGGGCCCTCCTCCGGGACGACGCCCATCGGCTGTTTTTT,CASSRGALLRDDAHRLFF
-,TRBV7-6,-,TRBJ1-2,TGTGCCAGCAGCCATATTGGGGCGGTCTTCTATGGCTACACCTTC,CASSHIGAVFYGYTF
-,TRBV9,-,TRBJ2-7,TGTGCCAGCAGCGTTACAGGTTCCTACGAGCAGTACTTC,CASSVTGSYEQYF
-,TRBV4-3,-,TRBJ1-6,TGCGCCAGCAGCCAATTTCGGGGAAGACCCGCAACCCTCCACTTT,CASSQFRGRPATLHF
-,TRBV5-1,once,TRBJ1-1,TGCGCCAGCAGCTTGGTAGGAGCCAGGGAGGGAGCTTTCTTT,CASSLVGAREGAFF
-,TRBV19,-,TRBJ1-2,TGTGCCAGTAGTGAACAGGATAACTATGGCTACACCTTC,CASSEQDNYGYTF
-,TRBV27,-,TRBJ2-7,TGTGCCAGCAGTTTAGGGCGGGGCTACGAGCAGTACTTC,CASSLGRGYEQYF
-,TRBV11-2,-,TRBJ2-7,TGTGCCAGCAGCTTAGGCGGTGCGGAAACCTACGAGCAGTACTTC,CASSLGGAETYEQYF
-,TRBV6-4,-,TRBJ2-6,TGTGCCAGCAGTGACTCGCCAGACTCTGGGGCCAACGTCCTGACTTTC,CASSDSPDSGANVLTF
TRBD2,TRBV10-3,-,TRBJ2-3,TGTGCCACCGGACTAGCGGGAGGGCAAGATACGCAGTATTTT,CATGLAGGQDTQYF
-,TRBV19,-,TRBJ1-1,TGTGCCAGTAGTTCAGGCTCAGGGGTCAACACTGAAGCTTTCTTT,CASSSGSGVNTEAFF
-,TRBV30,-,TRBJ2-2,TGTGCCTGGAGTACACCCGGACGGGGGAACACCGGGGAGCTGTTTTTT,CAWSTPGRGNTGELFF
TRBD2,TRBV4-3,-,TRBJ2-3,TGCGCCAGCAGCCAGTTTATAACTAGCGAAACCCTCGGGGATACGCAGTATTTT,CASSQFITSETLGDTQYF
TRBD2,TRBV2,-,TRBJ2-3,TGTGCCAGCAGAAGGTGGACTAGCGGGAGTGGCACAGATACGCAGTATTTT,CASRRWTSGSGTDTQYF
-,TRBV6-4,-,TRBJ1-5,TGTGCCAGCAGGTTGCGGGGGAAGGATCAGCCCCAGCATTTT,CASRLRGKDQPQHF
TRBD2,TRBV7-9,-,TRBJ2-3,TGTGCCAGCAGCTCCCGACTAGCGGGACCCACAGATACGCAGTATTTT,CASSSRLAGPTDTQYF
-,TRBV5-1,-,TRBJ1-1,TGCGCCAGCAGCTTGGGCCGGGGTTGGAGAGAAGACACTGAAGCTTTCTTT,CASSLGRGWREDTEAFF
-,TRBV27,-,TRBJ2-2,TGTGCCAGCAGTCGCCGGAGTACCGGGGAGCTGTTTTTT,CASSRRSTGELFF
-,TRBV19,-,TRBJ1-1,TGTGCCAGTAGTCCCTCCCGGGGGGGTTTTGAAGCTTTCTTT,CASSPSRGGFEAFF
-,TRBV15,-,TRBJ1-2,TGTGCCACCGGACAGTACTATGGCTACACCTTC,CATGQYYGYTF
-,TRBV15,-,TRBJ2-1,TGTGCCACCAGCAGCGGGAGAGGATCCTACAATGAGCAGTTCTTC,CATSSGRGSYNEQFF
-,TRBV7-3,-,TRBJ2-1,TGTGCCAGCAGTGGCGGGAACTACAATGAGCAGTTCTTC,CASSGGNYNEQFF
-,TRBV9,-,TRBJ1-4,TGTGCCAGCAGCTCCGGGGGGCTGATGGAAAAACTGCTTTTT,CASSSGGLMEKLLF
-,TRBV19,-,TRBJ2-6,TGTGCCAGTAGTATTCCAGGCAGGCTGGTCGCTGGGGCCAACGTCCTGACTTTC,CASSIPGRLVAGANVLTF